This TCR beta chain came from a study of blood T cell repertoires in COVID-19. The overall study: Collection of acute and convalescent COVID-19 samples took place in the United States, Italy and Spain.

Method: immunoSEQ multiplex PCR; TCRdb's copy keeps in-frame clones and lacks some. The repertoire includes approximately 240,000 clones, roughly 81% of them detected once, and 4% to 4.5% sits in the top ten. The CDR3 spans 15 residues. CDR1 and CDR2 (germline): KGHSH, LQKENI. The V gene end was trimmed by 3 bases and the J gene end by 5 bases; junction bases not matched to a gene: 3. This clone was counted only a few times. This TCR was recovered from a man in his fifties or sixties with acute or convalescent COVID-19. The source material was peripheral blood. The chain links TRBV18 to TRBJ1-4, with 10 bases identical to TRBD1. The CDR3 region has the DNA TGTGCCAGCTCACCGCCGGGACAGGGGAATGAAAAACTGTTTTTT. Translation: CASSPPGQGNEKLFF.